The present T cell receptor beta chain was sequenced within a study of blood T cell repertoires in COVID-19 (dated by TCRdb to 2018 to 2021). General notes on the study: Collaborator samples came from the United States, Italy and Spain and covered acute and convalescent phases of COVID-19. The material from the prospective study consisted of cDNA or gDNA derived from T cells, B-cell-depleted T cells, or PBMCs. Subjects who had been exposed to COVID-19, were actively infected with it, or had recovered from it provided the deeply sampled blood TCRbeta repertoires that made up the dataset. A freely available public database, intended as a resource for researchers studying the immune response to SARS-CoV-2, is where the repertoires were released. The samples were drawn from the first 160 participants of the ongoing ImmuneRACE study and from some 1,300 subjects provided by 6 global collaborators. Sample metadata almost always included a de-identified subject ID, COVID-19 status, age in years and sex. Where HLA class I and class II types were available, the types were taken from metadata supplied by the sample provider, not from assay-based typing.

What the work shows at the level of the full study, not this receptor alone: The quantity of clinical and demographic metadata differed by source and by participant and was supplied without curation.

The collaborating institutions used their own protocols to collect whole blood in K2EDTA tubes. For TCRbeta analysis, collaborators shipped samples as frozen whole blood, isolated PBMCs, or DNA extracted from either of those sample types. This clone appeared once. Its cognate antigen has yet to be identified. Base qualities are not provided; no much larger clone lies one nucleotide away. TCRbeta CDR3 regions were amplified from genomic DNA using the immunoSEQ Assay, a bias-controlled multiplex PCR. On the authors' methods: The number of nucleated cells in each sample was estimated from the amplification of reference gene primers within the assay. Sequence reads were collapsed and filtered to measure the absolute abundance of every unique TCRbeta CDR3 rearrangement. For each sample, productive Simpson clonality was calculated as the square root of Simpson's diversity index over productive rearrangements. Held by TCRdb, this immuneACCESS table contains in-frame sequences only and omits some clones. Under half of the omission traces to an unresolved V gene where checked; the cause of the rest is unknown. That table gives V, J and clone size, and the DNA gave D and trimming. The sample contains 310,000 or so clones, approximately 85% of them found a single time. The ten top clones hold 1.5% to 2% of the sample.

The germline V end is reduced by 4 bases and the J end by 6 bases; junction bases left unmatched: 6. Counted from cysteine to phenylalanine, this CDR3 has 14 amino acids. Of all the DNA, just the CDR3 is kept, 42 bases in frame from base 1. As encoded in the germline V gene, CDR1 is KGHDR while CDR2 is SFDVKD. The sample was peripheral blood. This receptor was obtained from a woman aged 45-65 years with acute or convalescent COVID-19. Recombination joined TRBV24-1 with TRBJ2-7; 9 of the junction bases match TRBD2. The nucleotide sequence is given as TGTGCCACCAGTGACCCCGGGACTAGCATCGAGCAGTACTTC. Its protein reads: CATSDPGTSIEQYF.